This passage covers 23 T cell receptor beta chains from one sample sequenced in a study of spatial heterogeneity in lung cancer. Antigens of these TCRs are unknown. TCRdb ran MiXCR on the 5' RACE reads and lists one entry per CDR3 protein. This sample carries some 1,200 distinct CDR3 sequences, about 12% of them seen once, and the ten largest clones take around 20%. As for time point: sample taken at primary tumor resection. Study outcomes and limitations: In tumors, expanded intratumoral alpha and beta TCR counts tracked mutation counts.

Source: lung tumor tissue, taken at surgery. Receptor source: a male donor with early-stage non-small cell lung cancer.

This clonotype came up many times. The library was prepared for alpha chains; this beta chain is a stray read, so its frequency means little. V gene TRBV20-1 combines with J gene TRBJ1-1; maybe TRBD1 (5 bases). Germline V gene data show CDR1 as DFQATT and CDR2 as SNEGSKA (reference sequence). V lost 3 bases to trimming and J lost 4 bases, with 15 bases between them. This CDR3 is built from 14 residues. CDR3 in DNA: TGCAGTGCTAGCTCGGGGGGAGGTAGCACTGAAGCTTTCTTT. This sequence encodes CSASSGGGSTEAFF.

On this clonotype itself: This beta chain turned up in a library designed for alpha chains; as an off-target read, its abundance says little. The rearrangement uses TRBV12-3 or TRBV12-4 and TRBJ1-3; D is unresolved. The CDR3 runs to 20 residues. V gave up 8 bases and J gave up 1 base, with 30 bases separating them. The CDR3 sequence: CASGTSSLALSRRSGNTIYF. The DNA for the CDR3 is TGTGCCAGCGGAACGAGTTCACTGGCATTGAGTCGAAGGTCTGGAAACACCATATATTTT.

This clonotype came up many times. This beta chain slipped into a library made for alpha chains as a stray read, so its size is not meaningful. The gene calls are TRBV20-1 and TRBJ2-5, with TRBD2 identical over 9 bases. The trim removed 5 bases at V and 3 bases at J, leaving 4 bases unmatched. The CDR3 covers 13 residues. CDR1 is DFQATT, CDR2 SNEGSKA, per germline (reference sequence). CDR3 residues: CSALRTSEETQYF. DNA of the CDR3: TGCAGTGCTCTACGGACTAGCGAAGAGACCCAGTACTTC.

This clonotype has at least ten counts. This beta chain is off target for a library built for alpha chains, so its abundance means little. J is TRBJ2-5 and V is TRBV3-1, with 7 bases matching TRBD1. CDR3 size: 15 residues. Germline V gene lookup returns CDR1 LGHDT and CDR2 YNNKEL (reference sequence). With V trimmed by 2 bases and J by 5 bases, 8 bases remained unmatched. This CDR3 reads CASSQQTGVGETQYF. CDR3 sequence (DNA): TGTGCCAGCAGCCAACAAACAGGGGTAGGGGAGACCCAGTACTTC.

By share, this clonotype ranks as large. This beta chain is an off-target read within a library intended for alpha chains, so its frequency means little. This sequence joins TRBV4-2 and TRBJ2-1, with unresolved D. CDR3 length equals 16 residues. Per germline, CDR1 LGHNA and CDR2 YNFKEQ. V lost 0 bases and J 0 bases, leaving 9 bases between the germline ends. The CDR3: CASSQDRMSSYNEQFF. For the CDR3, the DNA is TGTGCCAGCAGCCAAGACCGAATGAGCTCCTACAATGAGCAGTTCTTC.

Ten or more counts support this clonotype. This beta chain is off target for a library built for alpha chains, so its abundance means little. V gene TRBV28 combines with J gene TRBJ2-6; possible D gene TRBD2, 6 bases. Germline assignment: CDR1 MDHEN and CDR2 SYDVKM. V gave up 5 bases and J gave up 1 base, with 6 bases separating them. CDR3 length: 14 amino acids. CDR3 region: CASSGTSGANVLTF. CDR3 nucleotide sequence: TGTGCCAGCAGTGGGACTTCTGGGGCCAACGTCCTGACTTTC.

By its share, this clonotype is large. This beta chain was picked up by a library intended for alpha chains and is off target, so its count carries little meaning. The chain has TRBV18 and TRBJ1-1; 9 bases line up with TRBD1. V shed 6 bases, J shed 1 base, and the junction held 3 bases outside the gene matches. Germline values: CDR1 KGHSH, CDR2 LQKENI. The CDR3 runs 14 residues. The CDR3 protein is CASSQGQGNTEAFF. The CDR3 DNA reads TGTGCCAGCTCGCAGGGACAGGGGAACACTGAAGCTTTCTTT. The entire variable domain, with the rest obtained from reference TRBV18 and TRBJ1-1, is as follows: NAGVMQNPRHLVRRRGQEARLRCSPMKGHSHVYWYRQLPEEGLKFMVYLQKENIIDESGMPKERFSAEFPKEGPSILRIQQVVRGDSAAYFCASSQGQGNTEAFFGQGTRLTVV.

In its sample, this clonotype is large (0.1 to 1%). This beta chain lies outside the target of a library built for alpha chains; its clone size means little. This chain uses TRBV7-2 with TRBJ1-6; no clear D gene. The V end was cut by 2 bases, the J end by 4 bases, with 6 bases between. This CDR3 spans 14 amino acids. Per germline, CDR1 SGHTA and CDR2 FQGNSA. The CDR3 coding sequence is TGTGCCAGCAGCTTATTAGGATATAATTCACCCCTCCACTTT. This gives the protein CASSLLGYNSPLHF.

Concerning this clonotype: This beta chain slipped into a library made for alpha chains as a stray read, so its size is not meaningful. The rearrangement uses TRBV12-3 or TRBV12-4 and TRBJ2-6; D remains ambiguous. Trimming took 3 bases from V and 2 from J, leaving 5 bases between them. This CDR3 contains 14 residues. CDR3 sequence reads: CASSLSPGANVLTF. DNA for the CDR3: TGTGCCAGCAGTTTGAGCCCTGGGGCCAACGTCCTGACTTTC.

This clonotype came up a few times. The library was designed around alpha chains, so this beta chain is a stray read whose abundance carries little weight. The chain combines TRBV6-6 with TRBJ1-1; maybe TRBD1 (5 bases). CDR3 length equals 12 residues. CDR1 and CDR2 from the germline V gene are MNHNY and SVGAGI (reference sequence). Trimming left V 0 bases short and J 6 bases short, with 5 bases between. The CDR3 DNA sequence: TGTGCCAGCAGTTACTCGACAGCTGAAGCTTTCTTT. Protein: CASSYSTAEAFF.

A remark on this clonotype: A junction end diverges from the germline sequence, so it may reflect a read error. The size of this beta chain means little, since it is a stray read in a library made for alpha chains. The gene calls are TRBV28 and TRBJ2-3; D is ambiguous. Germline V gene sequence: CDR1 MDHEN, CDR2 SYDVKM. This CDR3 contains 14 residues. The CDR3 spells CASNLDTPTDTQYF. CDR3 DNA: TGTGCCAGCAATTTAGACACCCCAACAGATACGCAGTATTTT.

This clonotype appeared a single time. No conserved phenylalanine or tryptophan ends this CDR3, so it is likely a read error. Because the CDR3's place on the DNA is in doubt, the DNA is left out and the CDR3 is given as listed by TCRdb. Found in a library prepared for alpha chains, this beta chain is an off-target read, and its abundance has little meaning. V and J are TRBV6-2 or TRBV6-3 and TRBJ2-5; the table names TRBD1, a call not compared with the DNA. CDR1 and CDR2 (germline): MNHEY, SVGEGT. The CDR3 comprises 8 residues, both ends counted. CDR3 in amino acids: CASRPPGT.

A note on this clonotype: Because the library targeted alpha chains, this beta chain is an off-target read whose size means little. V is TRBV6-6 and J is TRBJ2-1; TRBD2 matches 7 bases. V trimming: 5 bases; J trimming: 7 bases; junction bases outside the gene matches: 11. Germline CDR1 reads MNHNY; CDR2 reads SVGAGI (reference sequence). This CDR3 is built from 15 residues. Here the CDR3 DNA reads TGTGCCAGCAGTCAACTAGCGCCGGACCTTAATGAGCAGTTCTTC. This gives the protein CASSQLAPDLNEQFF.

In regard to this clonotype: A library made for alpha chains picked up this beta chain off target, so its size means little. The chain carries TRBV5-8 and TRBJ2-2, with TRBD1 identical over 8 bases. The junction had 5 bases not matched to a gene; V was cut back by 4 bases and J by 3 bases. The CDR3 runs 15 residues. In germline, CDR1 is SGHTS, CDR2 YDEGEE. The CDR3 sequence is CASSIRTGHTGELFF. CDR3 nucleotides: TGTGCCAGCAGCATACGGACAGGGCACACCGGGGAGCTGTTTTTT.

This clonotype is medium-sized by share. A library prepared for alpha chains yielded this beta chain as an off-target read; its size is of little meaning. The CDR3 loop is CASTRNPSLSNSPLHF. CDR3 DNA: TGTGCCAGCACCCGCAATCCAAGTCTCAGTAATTCACCCCTCCACTTT. V is TRBV6-5 and J is TRBJ1-6, with no clear D. Per the germline V gene, CDR1 is MNHEY and CDR2 is SVGAGI. Trimming left V 7 bases short and J 6 bases short, with 19 bases between. The CDR3 is 16 amino acids.

This clonotype rates as medium-sized. The library was built for alpha chains, so this beta chain is an off-target read and its size means little. The V and J genes are TRBV5-6 and TRBJ1-1; D may be TRBD1 (6 bases). The germline CDR1 and CDR2 sequences are SGHDT and YYEEEE. CDR3 size: 17 residues. The germline V and J ends were trimmed by 2 bases and 4 bases, with 21 bases remaining between them. The CDR3 sequence: CASSFWGARFPGTEAFF. In DNA, the CDR3 is TGTGCCAGCAGCTTTTGGGGGGCCCGTTTCCCGGGCACTGAAGCTTTCTTT. Combining the CDR3 with reference TRBV5-6 and TRBJ1-1 gives the whole variable domain DAGVTQSPTHLIKTRGQQVTLRCSPKSGHDTVSWYQQALGQGPQFIFQYYEEEERQRGNFPDRFSGHQFPNYSSELNVNALLLGDSALYLCASSFWGARFPGTEAFFGQGTRLTVV.

This clonotype was counted many times. The size of this beta chain means little, since it is a stray read in a library made for alpha chains. This chain joins TRBV20-1 and TRBJ2-5, with D tentatively TRBD2 (6 bases). This CDR3 has 17 residues. Germline CDR1 and CDR2: DFQATT and SNEGSKA (reference sequence). With 6 bases removed from V and 5 bases from J, the gap between germline ends came to 28 bases. The CDR3 DNA follows: TGCAGTGCCCTCAACGGGGCTAGCGATCGCCCCTGGGAGACCCAGTACTTC. Translating it yields CSALNGASDRPWETQYF.

This clonotype is categorized as medium-sized (0.01 to 0.1%). This beta chain was picked up by a library intended for alpha chains and is off target, so its count carries little meaning. V gene TRBV6-1 combines with J gene TRBJ1-1; 7 bases line up with TRBD1. With 6 bases clipped from V and 3 bases from J, the junction kept 7 bases outside the gene matches. CDR1 is MNHNS, CDR2 SASEGT, per germline. The CDR3 contains 14 residues. CDR3 amino acids: CASRQTGRDTEAFF. The CDR3 DNA reads TGTGCCAGCAGGCAGACAGGGAGGGACACTGAAGCTTTCTTT.

This clonotype counts as large (0.1 to 1%). In a library made to pick up alpha chains, this beta chain is a stray read with a size that means little. The chain couples TRBV6-2 or TRBV6-3 to TRBJ2-1, with D hard to call. The germline gives CDR1 MNHEY, CDR2 SVGEGT. The CDR3 sequence is 11 residues long. Trimming stripped 6 bases from V and 7 bases from J, with 7 bases between. Here the CDR3 reads CASRERNEQFF. The CDR3 DNA reads as TGTGCCAGCAGGGAGAGAAATGAGCAGTTCTTC.

By frequency in the sample, this clonotype is large (0.1 to 1%). The size of this beta chain means little, since it is a stray read in a library made for alpha chains. The chain couples TRBV24-1 to TRBJ2-7; the D gene could be TRBD1 or TRBD2 (6 bases each). The CDR3 contains 13 residues. The germline gives CDR1 KGHDR, CDR2 SFDVKD. V was pared by 7 bases and J by 7 bases, with 16 bases between. CDR3 amino acids: CATRGGGLGEQYV. CDR3 bases: TGTGCCACCAGGGGGGGCGGCCTGGGAGAGCAGTACGTC.

This clonotype was seen at least ten times. Found in a library prepared for alpha chains, this beta chain is an off-target read, and its abundance has little meaning. This chain links TRBV28 with TRBJ2-3, with TRBD1 identical over 7 bases. Germline CDR1 and CDR2: MDHEN and SYDVKM. V lost 6 bases to trimming and J lost 2 bases; unmatched junction nucleotides: 23. This CDR3 has 20 residues. CDR3 nucleotides: TGTGCCAGCAGCCCGGGACAGACCCTACCCTGGGGAAGAAACACAGATACGCAGTATTTT. Its translation: CASSPGQTLPWGRNTDTQYF. Looking up the rest from reference TRBV28 and TRBJ2-3 gives the full variable domain: DVKVTQSSRYLVKRTGEKVFLECVQDMDHENMFWYRQDPGLGLRLIYFSYDVKMKEKGDIPEGYSVSREKKERFSLILESASTNQTSMYLCASSPGQTLPWGRNTDTQYFGPGTRLTVL.

In its sample, this clonotype ranks as medium-sized. Because the library targeted alpha chains, this beta chain is an off-target read whose size means little. The rearrangement links TRBV7-8 to TRBJ2-1; 10 nucleotides line up with TRBD2. V shed 6 bases and J 9 bases; nucleotides not matched to a gene: 2. Germline CDR1 and CDR2: SGHVS and FQNEAQ. CDR3 length: 12 residues. In nucleotides, the CDR3 is TGTGCCAGCAGTAGGACTAGCGGTGAGCAGTTCTTC. Translation gives CASSRTSGEQFF.

This clonotype was found a few times. Because the library targeted alpha chains, this beta chain is an off-target read whose size means little. The chain uses TRBV20-1 and TRBJ2-5, with TRBD2 identical over 8 bases. V was pared by 3 bases and J by 4 bases, with 13 bases of the junction left unmatched. CDR1 is DFQATT, CDR2 SNEGSKA, per germline (reference sequence). The length of the CDR3 is 16 residues. CDR3 bases: TGCAGTGCTAGGGCTTTAATAGCGGGGATGCGAGAGACCCAGTACTTC. Encoded protein: CSARALIAGMRETQYF.